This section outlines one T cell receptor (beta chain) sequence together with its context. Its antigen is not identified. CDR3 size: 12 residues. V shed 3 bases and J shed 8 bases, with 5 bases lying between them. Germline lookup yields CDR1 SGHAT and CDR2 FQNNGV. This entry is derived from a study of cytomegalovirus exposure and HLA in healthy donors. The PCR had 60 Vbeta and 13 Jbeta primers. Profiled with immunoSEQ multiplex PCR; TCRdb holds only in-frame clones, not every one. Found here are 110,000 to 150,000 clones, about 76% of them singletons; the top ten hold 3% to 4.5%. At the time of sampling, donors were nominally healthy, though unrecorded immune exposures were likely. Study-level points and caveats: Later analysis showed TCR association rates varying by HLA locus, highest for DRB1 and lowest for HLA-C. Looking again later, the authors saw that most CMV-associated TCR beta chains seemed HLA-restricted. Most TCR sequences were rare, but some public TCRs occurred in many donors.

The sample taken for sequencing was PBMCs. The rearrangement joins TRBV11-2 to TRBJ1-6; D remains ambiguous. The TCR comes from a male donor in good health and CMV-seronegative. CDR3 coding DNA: TGTGCCAGCAGCTTGAGCGATTCACCCCTCCACTTT. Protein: CASSLSDSPLHF.